The 25 T cell receptor beta chains reported below all come from one sample, sequenced in a study of T cell responses to AZD1222 COVID-19 vaccine. Clones were sequenced by immunoSEQ multiplex PCR, and TCRdb holds only the in-frame ones, with some missing. The sample gives about 150,000 clones, around 93% of which show up once; under 2% is in the top ten. Specimen: peripheral blood, collected on day 0 of AZD1222 vaccination. These receptors were obtained from an adult in good health.

The chain carries TRBV27 and TRBJ1-5; D not resolved. V gave up 5 bases and J gave up 2 bases, with 13 bases separating them. This CDR3 contains 15 residues. Germline V gene data show CDR1 as MNHEY and CDR2 as SMNVEV (reference sequence). The CDR3 sequence is CASSNGPGGNQPQHF. The CDR3 coding sequence is TGTGCCAGCAGTAACGGGCCCGGAGGCAATCAGCCCCAGCATTTT.

The chain employs TRBV4-1 and TRBJ2-5; 13 bases map to TRBD2. CDR3 length equals 15 residues. After removal of 3 bases from V and 5 bases from J, the junction contained 3 bases not matched to a gene. Germline loops: CDR1 MGHRA, CDR2 YSYEKL. The CDR3 nucleotides read TGCGCCAGCAGCCACGAACTAGCGGGAGGGGAGACCCAGTACTTC. This translates into CASSHELAGGETQYF.

The genes are TRBV3-1 (or the pseudogene TRBV3-2) and TRBJ1-5, with D unclear. This CDR3 spans 14 amino acids. The V gene's germline CDR1 is LGHDT and CDR2 YNNKEL (reference sequence). Trimming left V 4 bases short and J 5 bases short, with 12 bases between. The CDR3 nucleotides read TGTGCCAGCAGCCTCAGGCACCGAGATCAGCCCCAGCATTTT. This gives the protein CASSLRHRDQPQHF.

The genes are TRBV19 and TRBJ1-1; D gene uncertain. Germline V gives CDR1 LNHDA, CDR2 SQIVND (reference sequence). This CDR3 comprises 14 residues. V dropped 5 bases and J dropped 4 bases, with 14 bases sitting between them. The DNA for the CDR3 is TGTGCCAGTAGTCCCGGCATATTTACCACTGAAGCTTTCTTT. This codes for CASSPGIFTTEAFF.

J is TRBJ2-2 and V is TRBV6-5, with D tentatively TRBD1 (5 bases). This CDR3 is 14 amino acids long. The ends were cut back, 6 bases at V and 0 bases at J, with 8 bases in the middle. From germline, CDR1 is MNHEY and CDR2 SVGAGI. The CDR3: CASRQDPNTGELFF. The CDR3 DNA follows: TGTGCCAGCAGACAGGATCCGAACACCGGGGAGCTGTTTTTT.

The V gene is TRBV11-2, the J gene TRBJ2-7; a possible D gene is TRBD2 (5 bases). The CDR3 has 14 residues. V shed 8 bases and J shed 0 bases, with 14 bases lying between them. Germline V CDR1 and CDR2: SGHAT, FQNNGV. The chain's CDR3 is CASGTSEGSYEQYF. As DNA, the CDR3 is TGTGCCAGCGGAACCTCAGAGGGCTCCTACGAGCAGTACTTC.

The gene calls are TRBV12-3 or TRBV12-4 and TRBJ1-6, with no clear D. The CDR3 runs 12 residues. V gave up 5 bases and J gave up 10 bases, with 9 bases separating them. DNA for the CDR3: TGTGCCAGCAGTGTGGGCTCCTCACCCCTCCACTTT. It codes for CASSVGSSPLHF.

The chain joins TRBV11-2 to TRBJ1-1; D gene ambiguous. The CDR3 has 14 amino acids. V gave up 5 bases and J gave up 4 bases, with 14 bases separating them. Per the germline V gene, CDR1 is SGHAT and CDR2 is FQNNGV. CDR3 region: CASSPPGPSTEAFF. The CDR3 DNA follows: TGTGCCAGCAGCCCGCCGGGCCCGAGCACTGAAGCTTTCTTT.

The gene calls are TRBV11-2 and TRBJ2-4, with a possible D match to TRBD2 (5 bases). This CDR3 spans 15 amino acids. The germline V gene encodes CDR1 SGHAT and CDR2 FQNNGV. Trimming left V 5 bases short and J 3 bases short, with 14 bases between. The CDR3 nucleotides read TGTGCCAGCAGCCCCCAACTAGGAGTCAAAAACATTCAGTACTTC. Its translation is CASSPQLGVKNIQYF.

V usage is TRBV30 and J usage is TRBJ2-7, with TRBD2 matching 7 bases. The CDR3 extends over 15 amino acids. Germline V gives CDR1 GTSNPN, CDR2 SVGIG (reference sequence). V dropped 4 bases and J dropped 0; count of bases not matched to a gene: 9. The CDR3 sequence is CAWTPLSGPSYEQYF. The CDR3 nucleotides are TGTGCCTGGACCCCCCTTAGCGGGCCCTCCTACGAGCAGTACTTC.

The chain uses TRBV5-1 and TRBJ2-7; 7 nucleotides line up with TRBD2. V trimming: 0 bases; J trimming: 3 bases; junction bases outside the gene matches: 9. The V gene's germline CDR1 is SGHRS and CDR2 YFSETQ. This CDR3 comprises 16 residues. Here the CDR3 DNA reads TGCGCCAGCAGCTTGGGTCCAGCGGGGAGAGACTACGAGCAGTACTTC. It encodes CASSLGPAGRDYEQYF.

The V and J genes are TRBV5-1 and TRBJ1-1; D might be TRBD1 (5 bases). V was shortened by 2 bases and J by 0 bases, with 11 bases between the two germline ends. This CDR3 is 15 amino acids long. The germline V gene has CDR1 SGHRS and CDR2 YFSETQ. The CDR3 region has the DNA TGCGCCAGCAGCTTTACCGGGACCATGAACACTGAAGCTTTCTTT. Its translation is CASSFTGTMNTEAFF.

V gene TRBV19 combines with J gene TRBJ1-5, with D possibly being TRBD1 (6 bases). Germline CDR1 and CDR2: LNHDA and SQIVND (reference sequence). The V end lost 4 bases, the J end lost 0 bases, and 10 bases lay between the germline ends. The CDR3 has 15 residues. This chain's CDR3 is CASSTGHLSNQPQHF. In DNA, the CDR3 is TGTGCCAGTAGTACGGGACACCTTAGCAATCAGCCCCAGCATTTT.

The chain has TRBV18 and TRBJ2-7, with 9 bases aligning to TRBD1. The germline V gene has CDR1 KGHSH and CDR2 LQKENI. Germline trimming cut 3 bases from V and 3 bases from J; bases unmatched to any gene: 0. CDR3 length: 13 amino acids. The CDR3 DNA sequence: TGTGCCAGCTCACCGACAGGGGGCTACGAGCAGTACTTC. Encoded protein: CASSPTGGYEQYF. Variable domain in full (rest from reference TRBV18 and TRBJ2-7): NAGVMQNPRHLVRRRGQEARLRCSPMKGHSHVYWYRQLPEEGLKFMVYLQKENIIDESGMPKERFSAEFPKEGPSILRIQQVVRGDSAAYFCASSPTGGYEQYFGPGTRLTVT.

V and J are TRBV9 and TRBJ1-4; perhaps TRBD1 as D (6 bases). V was shortened by 4 bases and J by 6 bases, with 13 bases between the two germline ends. Germline-derived CDR1 and CDR2 are SGDLS and YYNGEE. This CDR3 has 14 residues. The CDR3 DNA follows: TGTGCCAGCAGCTCTAGGGGGGCTGATGAAAAACTGTTTTTT. This gives the protein CASSSRGADEKLFF.

V is TRBV2 and J is TRBJ2-1, with 10 bases fitting TRBD2. The CDR3 runs to 16 residues. Per germline, CDR1 SNHLY and CDR2 FYNNEI. The V and J ends lost 0 bases and 8 bases, in that order; junction bases with no gene match: 7. This CDR3 is CASSEARTSGRDEQFF. CDR3 sequence (DNA): TGTGCCAGCAGTGAAGCTAGGACTAGCGGCCGAGATGAGCAGTTCTTC.

V and J are TRBV5-6 and TRBJ2-5, with 10 bases aligning to TRBD2. The CDR3 extends over 18 amino acids. Trimming cost V 0 bases and J 0 bases; bases outside gene matches: 8. Germline assignment: CDR1 SGHDT and CDR2 YYEEEE. In DNA, the CDR3 is TGTGCCAGCAGCTTGGAAGATATAACTAGCGGGGACCAAGAGACCCAGTACTTC. Its protein is CASSLEDITSGDQETQYF.

The chain's CDR3 is CASGITYNEQFF. Written as DNA, the CDR3 is TGTGCCAGTGGGATAACATACAATGAGCAGTTCTTC. The chain employs TRBV6-5 and TRBJ2-1; D remains unclear. Germline CDR1 and CDR2: MNHEY and SVGAGI. The length of the CDR3 is 12 residues. The V gene lost 9 bases and the J gene lost 4 bases, with 10 bases spanning the gap.

The V and J genes are TRBV5-4 and TRBJ1-2; the match to TRBD1 covers 7 bases. The CDR3 runs 15 residues. V gave up 2 bases and J gave up 3 bases; unmatched junction bases: 7. The germline V gene encodes CDR1 SGHNT and CDR2 YYREEE (reference sequence). In nucleotides, the CDR3 is TGTGCCAGCAGCTTCCCGGACAGGATTGACTATGGCTACACCTTC. Translation gives CASSFPDRIDYGYTF.

The V gene is TRBV5-1, the J gene TRBJ1-1; a possible D gene is TRBD1 (6 bases). Germline V lookup: CDR1 SGHRS, CDR2 YFSETQ. This CDR3 region has 14 residues. Trimming shortened V by 4 bases and J by 0 bases, and 10 bases separated the two germline ends. This CDR3 is CASSGTGLNTEAFF. The CDR3 region has the DNA TGCGCCAGCAGCGGAACAGGGTTGAACACTGAAGCTTTCTTT.

The chain combines TRBV6-5 with TRBJ1-2, with a weak D call TRBD1 (6 bases). Germline loops: CDR1 MNHEY, CDR2 SVGAGI. V lost 2 bases and J 4 bases, leaving 11 bases between the germline ends. The CDR3 has 14 residues. Written as DNA, the CDR3 is TGTGCCAGCAGTTACCAGGGGCGCGGCTATGGCTACACCTTC. Protein sequence: CASSYQGRGYGYTF.

This clone was counted a few times. This chain connects TRBV5-1 to TRBJ2-7; D perhaps matches TRBD1 (6 bases). CDR1 is SGHRS and CDR2 is YFSETQ in the germline V gene. V was pared by 0 bases and J by 1 base, with 14 bases between. The CDR3 spans 16 residues. The CDR3 DNA reads as TGCGCCAGCAGCTTGGAACAGGGTATTCGATCCTACGAGCAGTACTTC. Translation: CASSLEQGIRSYEQYF.

This sequence joins TRBV10-2 and TRBJ2-6; the D is unclear. V lost 6 bases and J 0 bases, leaving 3 bases between the germline ends. The CDR3 loop spans 13 amino acids. Germline V gives CDR1 WSHSY, CDR2 SAAADI. The CDR3 DNA reads as TGCGCCAGCAGCAGCTCTGGGGCCAACGTCCTGACTTTC. Its translation: CASSSSGANVLTF.

The chain has TRBV11-2 and TRBJ2-5, with TRBD2 identical over 10 bases. The V and J ends lost 5 bases and 7 bases, in that order; junction bases with no gene match: 7. Germline assignment: CDR1 SGHAT and CDR2 FQNNGV. The length of the CDR3 is 14 residues. CDR3 bases: TGTGCCAGCAGCCTTACTAGCGGGGCGGGGACCCAGTACTTC. Translation gives CASSLTSGAGTQYF.

The chain recombines TRBV11-2 with TRBJ2-5; the D gene is possibly TRBD1 (6 bases). V was shortened by 5 bases and J by 2 bases, with 12 bases between the two germline ends. This CDR3 has 14 residues. From germline, CDR1 is SGHAT and CDR2 FQNNGV. The CDR3 spells CASSLRTAQETQYF. CDR3 DNA sequence: TGTGCCAGCAGCCTGCGGACAGCTCAAGAGACCCAGTACTTC.